These 29 T cell receptor beta chains came from one sample sequenced in a study of human T cells and chemical hapten exposure. Using its own MiXCR run on the RACE reads, TCRdb lists one record per CDR3 protein. The data show about 110,000 distinct CDR3 sequences, with 9% to 9.5% seen just once and about 3.1% held by the top ten. Time point here: patch test 2, 6 weeks after DPC sensitization. The treatment was: therapeutic diphenylcyclopropenone sensitization with weekly scalp DPC. This sample comprised whole blood, obtained in connection with sensitization to the hapten diphenylcyclopropenone (DPC). These receptors were taken from a middle-aged woman with alopecia areata. Some clones in this sample may be carry-over from other donors' samples.

This clonotype was found many times. CDR3 protein: CATSDPTGDTDTQYF. The CDR3 DNA follows: TGTGCCACCAGTGATCCGACAGGGGACACAGATACGCAGTATTTT. The chain is built from TRBV24-1 and TRBJ2-3, with TRBD1 matching 8 bases. CDR3 length: 15 residues. CDR1 is KGHDR and CDR2 is SFDVKD in the germline V gene. The junction had 3 bases not matched to a gene; V was cut back by 3 bases and J by 2 bases.

This clonotype was recorded at least ten times. The V call is TRBV12-3 or TRBV12-4, the J call TRBJ1-5; D is unclear. Between the trimmed V and J ends, which lost 5 bases and 9 bases, there was a span of 14 bases. The CDR3 runs to 13 residues. CDR3 protein: CASSKSDKGPQHF. For the CDR3, the DNA is TGTGCCAGCAGTAAAAGCGACAAGGGGCCCCAGCATTTT.

The gene calls are TRBV29-1 and TRBJ2-5, with 8 bases identical to TRBD2. This CDR3 comprises 15 residues. CDR1 is SQVTM and CDR2 is ANQGSEA in the germline V gene. The V gene end was trimmed by 3 bases and the J gene end by 2 bases; junction bases not matched to a gene: 8. The CDR3 region has the DNA TGCAGCGTTGATGGGCTAGCGGGCGAGCAAGAGACCCAGTACTTC. It translates to CSVDGLAGEQETQYF.

This clonotype has just a few counts. The chain combines TRBV20-1 with TRBJ2-7, with 7 bases aligning to TRBD1. Unmatched junction bases numbered 16, after V lost 6 bases and J lost 2 bases. Germline V gene lookup returns CDR1 DFQATT and CDR2 SNEGSKA (reference sequence). The CDR3 consists of 16 residues. The CDR3 region is CSARREGAVAPYEQYF. In DNA form, the CDR3 reads TGCAGTGCCAGACGAGAGGGGGCGGTTGCTCCCTACGAGCAGTACTTC.

Regarding this clonotype: The junction does not match germline at one end; this may be a read error. This chain links TRBV7-2 with TRBJ2-7; no clear D. This CDR3 is built from 11 residues. Germline V gene lookup returns CDR1 SGHTA and CDR2 FQGNSA. CDR3 sequence: CATSLRYEQYF. CDR3 nucleotides: TGTGCCACCAGCTTACGGTACGAGCAGTACTTC.

Only a few counts were recorded for this clonotype. This sequence joins TRBV4-2 and TRBJ2-3; D uncertain. The CDR3 totals 12 residues. The V gene lost 0 bases and the J gene lost 2 bases, with 0 bases spanning the gap. The germline CDR1 and CDR2 sequences are LGHNA and YNFKEQ. The CDR3 DNA reads TGTGCCAGCAGCCAAGACACAGATACGCAGTATTTT. Protein product: CASSQDTDTQYF.

The CDR3 nucleotides are TGTGCCTGCTCATGGGACTCTACTACCGGGGAGCTGTTTTTT. It yields the protein CACSWDSTTGELFF. The rearrangement joins TRBV6-2 or TRBV6-3 to TRBJ2-2, with D maybe TRBD2 (6 bases). Trimming removed 11 bases from V and 5 bases from J, with 18 bases in between. This CDR3 is built from 14 residues. The V gene's germline CDR1 is MNHEY and CDR2 SVGEGT.

This clonotype was counted between two and nine times. The chain employs TRBV2 and TRBJ1-6; possibly TRBD1 for D (6 bases). Trimming removed 11 bases at V and 1 base at J, with 12 bases between. The CDR3 has 14 residues. Germline V gives CDR1 SNHLY, CDR2 FYNNEI. CDR3 in DNA: TGTGCCTCCGGGGGCAGGTCCTATAATTCACCCCTCCACTTT. Translation: CASGGRSYNSPLHF. The entire variable domain, with the rest obtained from reference TRBV2 and TRBJ1-6, is as follows: EPEVTQTPSHQVTQMGQEVILRCVPISNHLYFYWYRQILGQKVEFLVSFYNNEISEKSEIFDDQFSVERPDGSNFTLKIRSTKLEDSAMYFCASGGRSYNSPLHFGNGTRLTVT.

This clonotype was picked up many times. This rearrangement joins TRBV27 to TRBJ2-5; no clear D gene. Germline lookup yields CDR1 MNHEY and CDR2 SMNVEV (reference sequence). Trimming left V 0 bases short and J 4 bases short, with 6 bases between. The CDR3 is made up of 13 amino acids. The CDR3 sequence is CASSLSGGETQYF. Written as DNA, the CDR3 is TGTGCCAGCAGTTTATCGGGCGGAGAGACCCAGTACTTC.

With regard to this clonotype: This may be a read error: a much more frequent sequence differs by one nucleotide. The chain recombines TRBV18 with TRBJ1-1; no clear D. Deletions cut 6 bases from V and 6 bases from J, with 20 bases between. Germline CDR1 and CDR2: KGHSH and LQKENI. The CDR3 covers 15 residues. The CDR3 here is CASSLNRAFGSEAFF. CDR3 DNA sequence: TGTGCCAGCTCCCTGAATCGGGCCTTTGGGTCTGAAGCTTTCTTT.

This clonotype turned up a few times. V gene TRBV4-3 combines with J gene TRBJ2-3; TRBD2 is a possible D gene (6 bases). Per germline, CDR1 LGHNA and CDR2 YSLEER. Trimming removed 6 bases at V and 2 bases at J, with 15 bases between. The CDR3 covers 15 residues. This CDR3 is CASSTRGRDTDTQYF. The CDR3, as DNA: TGCGCCAGCAGTACCAGAGGGCGGGACACAGATACGCAGTATTTT.

This clonotype was detected only once. The V and J genes are TRBV19 and TRBJ1-5, with D possibly matching TRBD1 (6 bases). Per the germline V gene, CDR1 is LNHDA and CDR2 is SQIVND (reference sequence). V dropped 5 bases and J dropped 0 bases, with 14 bases sitting between them. This CDR3 contains 16 residues. Here the CDR3 DNA reads TGTGCCAGTAGTCCGCCTGACAGGTATAGCAATCAGCCCCAGCATTTT. Translating it yields CASSPPDRYSNQPQHF.

The rearrangement uses TRBV20-1 and TRBJ2-7, with TRBD1 as a possible D gene (6 bases). The V gene's germline CDR1 is DFQATT and CDR2 SNEGSKA (reference sequence). The CDR3 runs to 11 residues. V lost 4 bases and J 5 bases, leaving 9 bases between the germline ends. CDR3 residues: CSAMQGNEQYF. The CDR3 nucleotides are TGCAGTGCTATGCAGGGGAACGAGCAGTACTTC.

This clonotype was found a few times. The rearrangement links TRBV7-9 to TRBJ1-5; D gene ambiguous. V shed 4 bases and J shed 0 bases, with 7 bases lying between them. Per the germline V gene, CDR1 is SEHNR and CDR2 is FQNEAQ (reference sequence). This CDR3 spans 14 amino acids. The CDR3 nucleotides are TGTGCCAGCAGCTCAGACCCTAGCAATCAGCCCCAGCATTTT. Translating it yields CASSSDPSNQPQHF.

The rearrangement joins TRBV10-3 to TRBJ2-7; possibly TRBD2 for D (6 bases). The CDR3 runs 16 residues. Germline V gene data show CDR1 as ENHRY and CDR2 as SYGVKD. Trimming cost V 0 bases and J 0 bases, with 12 bases left between them. For the CDR3, the DNA is TGTGCCATCAGTGAGTCGGCGGGGAAGGGCTCCTACGAGCAGTACTTC. It specifies CAISESAGKGSYEQYF.

The V call is TRBV9, the J call TRBJ2-3, with D perhaps assigned TRBD1 or TRBD2 (6 bases each). V shed 3 bases and J shed 2 bases, with 10 bases lying between them. Germline lookup yields CDR1 SGDLS and CDR2 YYNGEE. The CDR3 has 14 residues. CDR3 region: CASSAGANTDTQYF. For the CDR3, the DNA is TGTGCCAGCAGCGCGGGGGCAAACACAGATACGCAGTATTTT.

This clonotype has just a few counts. The V gene is TRBV7-2, the J gene TRBJ1-1; the D is unclear. Germline V gives CDR1 SGHTA, CDR2 FQGNSA. The CDR3 covers 14 residues. Trimming removed 3 bases from V and 11 bases from J, with 19 bases in between. This CDR3 reads CASSFNQRSQGAFF. The CDR3 DNA reads as TGTGCCAGCAGCTTTAACCAACGGAGTCAAGGGGCTTTCTTT.

The chain recombines TRBV5-4 with TRBJ2-5, with no clear D. The CDR3 length is 15 residues. V was clipped by 0 bases and J by 5 bases, with 14 bases between them. Germline V CDR1 and CDR2: SGHNT, YYREEE (reference sequence). The CDR3 here is CASSLEPGNRETQYF. CDR3 nucleotides: TGTGCCAGCAGCTTGGAACCAGGAAATAGGGAGACCCAGTACTTC. The whole variable domain, filled in from reference TRBV5-4 and TRBJ2-5, reads ETGVTQSPTHLIKTRGQQVTLRCSSQSGHNTVSWYQQALGQGPQFIFQYYREEENGRGNFPPRFSGLQFPNYSSELNVNALELDDSALYLCASSLEPGNRETQYFGPGTRLLVL.

This clonotype was seen many times. The J gene is TRBJ1-2, the V gene TRBV5-1; 7 nucleotides align to TRBD1. Germline CDR1 reads SGHRS; CDR2 reads YFSETQ. V lost 2 bases and J lost 8; bases outside the gene matches: 3. This CDR3 spans 12 amino acids. In nucleotides, the CDR3 is TGCGCCAGCAGCTTTACAGGGGTCGGCTACACCTTC. It is translated as CASSFTGVGYTF.

This sequence joins TRBV7-9 and TRBJ2-1; D ambiguous. The germline gives CDR1 SEHNR, CDR2 FQNEAQ (reference sequence). CDR3 length: 13 residues. With 5 bases removed from V and 8 bases from J, the gap between germline ends came to 13 bases. The CDR3 sequence: CASSLHGVDEQFF. The CDR3 bases are TGTGCCAGCAGCCTGCATGGCGTGGATGAGCAGTTCTTC. Full variable domain (outside the CDR3, taken from reference TRBV7-9 and TRBJ2-1): DTGVSQNPRHKITKRGQNVTFRCDPISEHNRLYWYRQTLGQGPEFLTYFQNEAQLEKSRLLSDRFSAERPKGSFSTLEIQRTEQGDSAMYLCASSLHGVDEQFFGPGTRLTVL.

The chain combines TRBV6-1 with TRBJ2-1; 8 nucleotides line up with TRBD2. V was clipped by 6 bases and J by 7 bases; unmatched bases: 8. This CDR3 has 14 amino acids. CDR1 is MNHNS, CDR2 SASEGT, per germline. The CDR3 nucleotides are TGTGCCAGCAGGTGGGGGACTAGTTGGAATGAGCAGTTCTTC. Protein: CASRWGTSWNEQFF.

This clonotype showed up just a few times. The chain is built from TRBV7-9 and TRBJ2-1; D could derive from TRBD1 or TRBD2 (6 bases each). Per the germline V gene, CDR1 is SEHNR and CDR2 is FQNEAQ (reference sequence). This CDR3 region has 16 residues. Trimming pared 5 bases from V and 4 bases from J, leaving 18 bases between. This CDR3 is CASSAQRGGRYNEQFF. The DNA for the CDR3 is TGTGCCAGCAGCGCCCAGAGAGGGGGGCGGTACAATGAGCAGTTCTTC.

Only a few counts were recorded for this clonotype. The V gene is TRBV4-2, the J gene TRBJ2-2, with a tentative D call TRBD1 (5 bases). Trimming shortened V by 5 bases and J by 0 bases, and 13 bases separated the two germline ends. The CDR3 spans 16 residues. Germline assignment: CDR1 LGHNA and CDR2 YNFKEQ. The CDR3 region is CASSTLDSANTGELFF. The DNA for the CDR3 is TGTGCCAGCAGCACCCTCGACAGCGCGAACACCGGGGAGCTGTTTTTT.

This clonotype was counted many times. J is TRBJ1-2 and V is TRBV18; D is unresolved. CDR1 is KGHSH, CDR2 LQKENI, per germline. V lost 3 bases and J 2 bases, leaving 10 bases between the germline ends. The CDR3 sequence is 14 residues long. CDR3 sequence reads: CASSPNSLNYGYTF. In DNA, the CDR3 is TGTGCCAGCTCACCGAACAGCCTCAACTATGGCTACACCTTC.

This chain links TRBV10-3 with TRBJ2-7; D is unresolved. Germline CDR1 ENHRY, CDR2 SYGVKD. With 0 bases removed from V and 3 bases from J, the gap between germline ends came to 6 bases. The CDR3 length is 13 residues. CDR3 DNA: TGTGCCATCAGTGAGTCCCCGTTCTACGAGCAGTACTTC. Encoded protein: CAISESPFYEQYF.

This clonotype occurred many times. This chain links TRBV6-2 or TRBV6-3 with TRBJ1-1; 10 nucleotides agree with TRBD1. The CDR3 loop spans 14 amino acids. Germline CDR1 reads MNHEY; CDR2 reads SVGEGT. Trimming took 6 bases from V and 8 from J; bases not matched to a gene: 9. The CDR3 region is CASRTGGSQAEAFF. CDR3 in DNA: TGTGCCAGCAGGACAGGGGGCTCCCAAGCCGAAGCTTTCTTT.

The rearrangement joins TRBV28 to TRBJ1-6, with D possibly TRBD1 on 5 matching bases. The ends were cut back, 2 bases at V and 7 bases at J, with 12 bases in the middle. Germline-derived CDR1 and CDR2 are MDHEN and SYDVKM. The CDR3 is 15 residues long. The CDR3 here is CASSLGTAINSPLHF. The CDR3 region has the DNA TGTGCCAGCAGTTTAGGGACGGCTATCAATTCACCCCTCCACTTT.

This chain uses TRBV5-4 with TRBJ1-1, with 9 positions matching TRBD1. With 4 bases clipped from V and 5 bases from J, the junction kept 9 bases outside the gene matches. The CDR3 runs to 15 residues. Germline V gene lookup returns CDR1 SGHNT and CDR2 YYREEE (reference sequence). The CDR3 nucleotides are TGTGCCAGCAGCCTACCGACAGGGGGTTATACTGAAGCTTTCTTT. Protein: CASSLPTGGYTEAFF.

This chain connects TRBV15 to TRBJ2-2, with D unresolved. This CDR3 is 14 amino acids long. CDR1 is LNHNV and CDR2 is YYDKDF in the germline V gene (reference sequence). V dropped 2 bases and J dropped 6 bases, with 10 bases sitting between them. CDR3 protein: CATSRHTGAGELFF. CDR3 DNA sequence: TGTGCCACCAGCAGACATACTGGAGCCGGGGAGCTGTTTTTT.